This TCR beta chain was sequenced during a study of T cell responses to AZD1222 COVID-19 vaccine. Second-dose timings of about 4 or about 12 weeks were pooled. The V end was cut by 0 bases, the J end by 2 bases, with 7 bases between. The CDR3 length is 14 residues. Germline-derived CDR1 and CDR2 are SGDLS and YYNGEE. TCRdb keeps only in-frame clones here, not all; method: immunoSEQ multiplex PCR. The profile covers around 120,000 clones, with 92% appearing a single time and approximately 1.4% taken by the ten largest. For this clone: Its antigen is undetermined.

Study-wide results and limits: Distributed over spike, vaccine-associated CD4 TCRs predominated at 160-218 and 743-854.

The chain recombines TRBV9 with TRBJ2-3; D unresolved. Sequencing was performed on peripheral blood, taken 28 days after the second AZD1222 dose. The source of this sequence is an adult who received the AZD1222 COVID-19 vaccine. CDR3 in DNA: TGTGCCAGCAGCGTAGATGGCCCCACAGATACGCAGTATTTT. This gives the protein CASSVDGPTDTQYF.